A selection of T cell receptor beta chains follows, all from one sample in a study of vaccination effects on CD4 cells after COVID-19. Libraries were prepared by immunoSEQ multiplex PCR; TCRdb keeps only in-frame clonotypes and omits some of them. The table records about 66,000 clones, under 85% of them present only once. These receptors' antigens are unknown. The starting material was CD4+ T cells from PBMCs cultured without peptide, obtained before COVID-19 vaccination. The receptor set was obtained from a human donor who had a prior SARS-CoV-2 infection. The CDR3 runs from the conserved cysteine through the conserved F or W. The D gene is left open where the match is weak. Rows give clone size only sometimes, using once, few, many, or a class for an expanded clone.

V gene,J gene,D gene,clone size,CDR3 DNA,CDR3 protein
TRBV7-3,TRBJ2-3,.,once,TGTGCCAGCCGGCGGGGCCCCACAGATACGCAGTATTTT,CASRRGPTDTQYF
TRBV7-9,TRBJ2-3,TRBD2,few,TGTGCCAGCAGCCGCTTCCTTAGCGGGGACACAGATACGCAGTATTTT,CASSRFLSGDTDTQYF
TRBV24-1,TRBJ1-2,.,few,TGTGCCACCAGTGAGTCGGGACGGACCAGCTATGGCTACACCTTC,CATSESGRTSYGYTF
TRBV3-1/TRBV3-2,TRBJ1-6,TRBD1,.,TGTGCCAGCAGCCAAGTGTGTGAGGGACAGGGGGCATTTTATGGGAGCTCCTATAATTCACCCCTCCACTTT,CASSQVCEGQGAFYGSSYNSPLHF
TRBV10-3,TRBJ2-1,TRBD2,few,TGTGCCATCGGTGCCGGGACTAGCGGGTCCGATGAGCAGTTCTTC,CAIGAGTSGSDEQFF
TRBV5-1,TRBJ2-1,TRBD1,.,TGCGCCAGCAGGTCGAAACAGGGGGGTGGGAATGAGCAGTTCTTC,CASRSKQGGGNEQFF
TRBV30,TRBJ1-2,.,few,TGTGCCTGGAGCCCGAAGGGGGTTAAGGGCTACACCTTC,CAWSPKGVKGYTF
TRBV7-2,TRBJ1-1,TRBD1,.,TGTGCCAGCAGCTTGGACAGGGCGAACACTGAAGCTTTCTTT,CASSLDRANTEAFF
TRBV13,TRBJ1-2,TRBD1,few,TGTGCCAGCAGCCCTGGGACAGGGGCCCTATATGGCTACACCTTC,CASSPGTGALYGYTF
TRBV11-2,TRBJ2-7,.,once,TGTGCCAGCAGCTTGGGACTTGGCTACGAGCAGTACTTC,CASSLGLGYEQYF